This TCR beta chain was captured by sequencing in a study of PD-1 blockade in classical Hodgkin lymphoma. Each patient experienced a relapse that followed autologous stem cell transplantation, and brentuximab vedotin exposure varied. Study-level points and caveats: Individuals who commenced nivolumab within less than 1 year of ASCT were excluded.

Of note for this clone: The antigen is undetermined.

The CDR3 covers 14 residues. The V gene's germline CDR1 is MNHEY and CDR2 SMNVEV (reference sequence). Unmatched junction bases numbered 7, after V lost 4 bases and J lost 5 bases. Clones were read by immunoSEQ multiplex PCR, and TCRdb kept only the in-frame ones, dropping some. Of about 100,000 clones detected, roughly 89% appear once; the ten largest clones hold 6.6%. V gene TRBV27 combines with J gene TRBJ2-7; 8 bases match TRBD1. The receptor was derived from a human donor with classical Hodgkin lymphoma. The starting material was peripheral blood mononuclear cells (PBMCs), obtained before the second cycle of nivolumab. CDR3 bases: TGTGCCAGCAGTTCGGGACAGGTGGGACACGAGCAGTACTTC. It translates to CASSSGQVGHEQYF.